The 11 T cell receptor beta chains below come from one sample, sequenced in a study of T cell clonotyping in hematopoietic cell transplantation. Time point reported: recipient sample about 28 days before transplant, after cytoreduction. Assay: immunoSEQ multiplex PCR; the TCRdb copy retains only in-frame clones and omits some. Of 15,000 to 20,000 clones in the sample, around 88% were seen once. Sequencing used peripheral blood mononuclear cells, obtained before stem cell transplant. Receptors originate from a man aged 45 to 65 with acute myeloid leukemia. Some clones in this sample may be carry-over from other donors' samples.

V and J are TRBV2 and TRBJ1-3, with D maybe TRBD1 (5 bases). This CDR3 comprises 15 residues. Germline lookup yields CDR1 SNHLY and CDR2 FYNNEI. Trimming cost V 5 bases and J 4 bases, with 15 bases left between them. The CDR3 reads CASSPTATAGNTIYF. In DNA, the CDR3 is TGTGCCAGCAGTCCGACAGCGACAGCCGGAAACACCATATATTTT.

This chain links TRBV7-8 with TRBJ2-3; possibly TRBD1 or TRBD2 for D (6 bases each). Germline values: CDR1 SGHVS, CDR2 FQNEAQ. The CDR3 covers 20 residues. V lost 4 bases and J 0 bases, leaving 26 bases between the germline ends. The CDR3 loop is CASSSPRGGTGVVSTDTQYF. As DNA, the CDR3 is TGTGCCAGCAGCTCACCGAGAGGGGGGACTGGAGTTGTTAGCACAGATACGCAGTATTTT.

The chain joins TRBV11-3 to TRBJ2-2, with D hard to call. This CDR3 contains 12 residues. The germline V gene has CDR1 SGHNT and CDR2 YENEEA. Trimming took 5 bases from V and 3 from J, leaving 4 bases between them. CDR3 DNA sequence: TGTGCCAGCAGCCTGTACACCGGGGAGCTGTTTTTT. Translation: CASSLYTGELFF.

The rearrangement links TRBV6-5 to TRBJ2-7; D could derive from TRBD1 or TRBD2 (6 bases each). V lost 0 bases and J lost 4, with 13 bases in between. The germline CDR1 and CDR2 sequences are MNHEY and SVGAGI. The length of the CDR3 is 15 residues. Here the CDR3 DNA reads TGTGCCAGCAGTTACTCATCGGAGGGGGGATACGAGCAGTACTTC. This gives the protein CASSYSSEGGYEQYF.

This clone occurred once. The CDR3 region has the DNA TGTGCCAGCAGCCCCGGGACCAACTATGGCTACACCTTC. It translates to CASSPGTNYGYTF. This chain links TRBV6-6 with TRBJ1-2, with D tentatively TRBD1 (5 bases). Germline CDR1 reads MNHNY; CDR2 reads SVGAGI (reference sequence). This CDR3 has 13 amino acids. The V gene lost 6 bases and the J gene lost 2 bases, with 10 bases spanning the gap.

The V call is TRBV5-4, the J call TRBJ2-3; TRBD2 aligns across 10 bases. V trimming: 4 bases; J trimming: 4 bases; junction bases outside the gene matches: 9. The CDR3 is made up of 16 amino acids. Germline values: CDR1 SGHNT, CDR2 YYREEE (reference sequence). The CDR3 region has the DNA TGTGCCAGCAGCCGAAGAAGCGGGGGGGCACCAGATACGCAGTATTTT. Translation: CASSRRSGGAPDTQYF.

This clone was observed a handful of times. This chain links TRBV27 with TRBJ1-2, with D perhaps matching TRBD1 (6 bases). The germline V gene has CDR1 MNHEY and CDR2 SMNVEV (reference sequence). This CDR3 has 16 residues. The ends were cut back, 0 bases at V and 0 bases at J, with 11 bases in the middle. CDR3 sequence: CASSLSSQGPNYGYTF. CDR3 sequence (DNA): TGTGCCAGCAGTTTATCGTCTCAGGGGCCTAACTATGGCTACACCTTC.

The gene calls are TRBV15 and TRBJ1-1; 7 bases are a match to TRBD1. The CDR3 has 14 amino acids. J gave up 0 bases and V 7 bases, and 5 bases lay outside the gene matches. Germline CDR1 is LNHNV and CDR2 is YYDKDF (reference sequence). Here the CDR3 DNA reads TGTGCCACCAACGCACAGGGGATGAACACTGAAGCTTTCTTT. Translating gives CATNAQGMNTEAFF.

In this sample, this clone turned up once. The chain is built from TRBV6-5 and TRBJ1-1; maybe TRBD1 (5 bases). Germline V gives CDR1 MNHEY, CDR2 SVGAGI. With 7 bases removed from V and 0 bases from J, the gap between germline ends came to 15 bases. This CDR3 spans 15 amino acids. In DNA form, the CDR3 reads TGTGCCAGCACCTTCAATTGGGGGGTGAACACTGAAGCTTTCTTT. Translation gives CASTFNWGVNTEAFF.

The genes are TRBV7-3 and TRBJ2-3; D is ambiguous. Deletions cut 5 bases from V and 6 bases from J, with 12 bases between. This CDR3 region has 13 residues. Germline lookup yields CDR1 SGHTA and CDR2 FQGTGA. CDR3 residues: CASSILSMDTQYF. The CDR3 DNA reads TGTGCCAGCAGCATCTTAAGTATGGATACGCAGTATTTT. The variable domain in full, completed from reference TRBV7-3 and TRBJ2-3, reads GAGVSQTPSNKVTEKGKYVELRCDPISGHTALYWYRQSLGQGPEFLIYFQGTGAADDSGLPNDRFFAVRPEGSVSTLKIQRTERGDSAVYLCASSILSMDTQYFGPGTRLTVL.

This rearrangement joins TRBV7-8 to TRBJ2-5; D is possibly TRBD2 (5 bases). The CDR3 contains 14 residues. V was shortened by 2 bases and J by 2 bases, with 9 bases between the two germline ends. Germline loops: CDR1 SGHVS, CDR2 FQNEAQ. The CDR3 sequence: CASSLYRGQETQYF. For the CDR3, the DNA is TGTGCCAGCAGCTTATATCGGGGACAAGAGACCCAGTACTTC.